Sequencing of this T cell receptor beta chain was carried out in a study of blood T cell repertoires in COVID-19. Study context: The samples span acute and convalescent COVID-19 from the United States, Italy and Spain.

Clones were sequenced by immunoSEQ multiplex PCR, and TCRdb holds only the in-frame ones, with some missing. The profile shows about 110,000 clones, less than 85% of them singletons. This receptor was identified in a woman aged 55-69 years with acute or convalescent COVID-19. Source material: peripheral blood.

CDR3 loop: CASSLGFSGTSPRYNEQFF. The CDR3 DNA reads as TGTGCCAGCAGCTTAGGTTTTTCGGGGACTAGCCCCCGTTACAATGAGCAGTTCTTC. The V call is TRBV7-9, the J call TRBJ2-1; TRBD2 agrees at 9 bases. The CDR3 contains 19 residues. The V and J ends lost 1 base and 4 bases, in that order; junction bases with no gene match: 14. CDR1 is SEHNR, CDR2 FQNEAQ, per germline (reference sequence).